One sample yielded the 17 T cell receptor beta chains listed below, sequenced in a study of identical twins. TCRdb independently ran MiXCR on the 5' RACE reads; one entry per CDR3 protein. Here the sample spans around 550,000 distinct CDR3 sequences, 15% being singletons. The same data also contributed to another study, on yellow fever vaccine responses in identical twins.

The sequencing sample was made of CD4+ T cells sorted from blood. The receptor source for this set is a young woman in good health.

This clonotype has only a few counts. The CDR3 here is CASSPLWAGALGTQYF. The CDR3, as DNA: TGTGCCAGCAGCCCCCTGTGGGCAGGGGCACTTGGAACCCAGTACTTC. V is TRBV6-1 and J is TRBJ2-5; D might be TRBD1 (6 bases). Per germline, CDR1 MNHNS and CDR2 SASEGT. V was trimmed by 6 bases and J by 8 bases, leaving 25 bases between them. The CDR3 loop spans 16 amino acids.

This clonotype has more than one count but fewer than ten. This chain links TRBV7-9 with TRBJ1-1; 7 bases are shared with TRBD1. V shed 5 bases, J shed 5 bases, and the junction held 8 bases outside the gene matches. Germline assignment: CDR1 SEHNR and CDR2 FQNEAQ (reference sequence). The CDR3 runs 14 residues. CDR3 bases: TGTGCCAGCAGCCGTTCAGGGGGGGAGACTGAAGCTTTCTTT. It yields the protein CASSRSGGETEAFF.

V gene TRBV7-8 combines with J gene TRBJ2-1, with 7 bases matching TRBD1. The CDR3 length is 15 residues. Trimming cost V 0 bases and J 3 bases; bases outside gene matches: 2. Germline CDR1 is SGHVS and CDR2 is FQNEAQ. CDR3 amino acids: CASSLATGNYNEQFF. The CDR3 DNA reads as TGTGCCAGCAGCTTAGCGACAGGGAACTACAATGAGCAGTTCTTC.

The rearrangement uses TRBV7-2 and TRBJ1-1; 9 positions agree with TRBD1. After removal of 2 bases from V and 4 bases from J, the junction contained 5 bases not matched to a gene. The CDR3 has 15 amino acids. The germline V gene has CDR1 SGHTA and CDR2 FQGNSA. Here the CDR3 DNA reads TGTGCCAGCAGCTTACTCGGGACAGGGACCACTGAAGCTTTCTTT. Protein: CASSLLGTGTTEAFF.

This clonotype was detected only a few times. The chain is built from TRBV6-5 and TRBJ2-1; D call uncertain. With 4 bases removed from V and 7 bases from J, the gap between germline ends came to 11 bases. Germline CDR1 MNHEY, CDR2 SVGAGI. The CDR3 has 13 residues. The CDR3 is CASSLPRRNEQFF. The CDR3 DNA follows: TGTGCCAGCAGTTTACCGCGAAGGAATGAGCAGTTCTTC.

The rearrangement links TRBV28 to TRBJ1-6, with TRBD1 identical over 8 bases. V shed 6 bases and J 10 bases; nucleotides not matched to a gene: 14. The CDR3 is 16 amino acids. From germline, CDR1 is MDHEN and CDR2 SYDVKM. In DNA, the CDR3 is TGTGCCAGCAGAGATCGCGGGCAGGGGGCAAACTCACCCCTCCACTTT. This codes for CASRDRGQGANSPLHF.

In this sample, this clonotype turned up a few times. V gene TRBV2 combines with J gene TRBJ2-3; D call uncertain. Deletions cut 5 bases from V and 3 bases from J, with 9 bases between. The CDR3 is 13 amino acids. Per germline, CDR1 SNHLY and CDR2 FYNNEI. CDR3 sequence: CASSRVWTDTQYF. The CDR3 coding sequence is TGTGCCAGCAGTAGGGTTTGGACAGATACGCAGTATTTT.

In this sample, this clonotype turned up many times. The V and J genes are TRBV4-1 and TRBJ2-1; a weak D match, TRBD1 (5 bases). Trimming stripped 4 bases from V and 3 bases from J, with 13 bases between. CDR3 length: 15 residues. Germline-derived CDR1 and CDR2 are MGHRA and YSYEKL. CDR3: CASSPGQGDYNEQFF. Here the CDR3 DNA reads TGCGCCAGCAGCCCCGGACAAGGTGACTACAATGAGCAGTTCTTC.

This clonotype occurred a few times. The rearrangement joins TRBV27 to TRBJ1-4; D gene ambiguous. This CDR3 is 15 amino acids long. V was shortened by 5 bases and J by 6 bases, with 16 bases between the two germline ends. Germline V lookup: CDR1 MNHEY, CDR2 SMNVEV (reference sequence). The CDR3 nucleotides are TGTGCCAGCAGTCCCTTTTGGTCGGGCCATGAAAAACTGTTTTTT. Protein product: CASSPFWSGHEKLFF. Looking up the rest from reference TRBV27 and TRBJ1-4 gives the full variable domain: EAQVTQNPRYLITVTGKKLTVTCSQNMNHEYMSWYRQDPGLGLRQIYYSMNVEVTDKGDVPEGYKVSRKEKRNFPLILESPSPNQTSLYFCASSPFWSGHEKLFFGSGTQLSVL.

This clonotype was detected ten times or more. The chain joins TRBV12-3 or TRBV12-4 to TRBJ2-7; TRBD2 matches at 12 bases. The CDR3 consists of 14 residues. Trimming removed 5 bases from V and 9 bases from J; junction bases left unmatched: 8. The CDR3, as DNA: TGTGCCAGCAGTCAGACTAGCGGGAGATTCGGGCAGTACTTC. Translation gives CASSQTSGRFGQYF.

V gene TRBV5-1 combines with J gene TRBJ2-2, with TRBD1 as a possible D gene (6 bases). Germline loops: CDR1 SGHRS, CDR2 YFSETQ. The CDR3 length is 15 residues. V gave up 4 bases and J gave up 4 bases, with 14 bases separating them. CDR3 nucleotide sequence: TGCGCCAGCAGCCTGCGGACAGAGATCACCGGGGAGCTGTTTTTT. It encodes CASSLRTEITGELFF. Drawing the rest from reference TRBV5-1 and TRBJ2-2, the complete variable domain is KAGVTQTPRYLIKTRGQQVTLSCSPISGHRSVSWYQQTPGQGLQFLFEYFSETQRNKGNFPGRFSGRQFSNSRSEMNVSTLELGDSALYLCASSLRTEITGELFFGEGSRLTVL.

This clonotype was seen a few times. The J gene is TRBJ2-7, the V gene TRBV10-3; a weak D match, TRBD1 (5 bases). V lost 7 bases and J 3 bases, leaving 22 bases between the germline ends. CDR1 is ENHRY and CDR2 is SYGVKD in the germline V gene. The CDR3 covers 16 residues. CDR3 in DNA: TGTGCCATCACAGTCAGTAGGGGCTCTTCGGGCTACGAGCAGTACTTC. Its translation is CAITVSRGSSGYEQYF.

Written as DNA, the CDR3 is TGTGCCAGCAGCCCAAGTTGGGGGGCGAATGAAAAACTGTTTTTT. Its translation: CASSPSWGANEKLFF. V is TRBV12-3 or TRBV12-4 and J is TRBJ1-4, with D tentatively TRBD1 (6 bases). The ends were cut back, 6 bases at V and 5 bases at J, with 16 bases in the middle. The CDR3 contains 15 residues.

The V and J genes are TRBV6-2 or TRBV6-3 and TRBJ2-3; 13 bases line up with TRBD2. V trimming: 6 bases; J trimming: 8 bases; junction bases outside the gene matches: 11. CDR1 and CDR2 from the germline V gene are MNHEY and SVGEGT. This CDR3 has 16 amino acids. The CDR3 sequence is CASRLGLAGVGFTQYF. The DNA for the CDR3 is TGTGCCAGCAGGCTAGGACTAGCGGGAGTCGGTTTTACGCAGTATTTT.

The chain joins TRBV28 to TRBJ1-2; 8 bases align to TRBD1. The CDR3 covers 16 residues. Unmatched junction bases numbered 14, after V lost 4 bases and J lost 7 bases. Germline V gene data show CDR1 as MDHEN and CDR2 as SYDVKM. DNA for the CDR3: TGTGCCAGCAGTTATCGTCCCAGGGGGCGCGGTTCTGGCTACACCTTC. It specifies CASSYRPRGRGSGYTF.

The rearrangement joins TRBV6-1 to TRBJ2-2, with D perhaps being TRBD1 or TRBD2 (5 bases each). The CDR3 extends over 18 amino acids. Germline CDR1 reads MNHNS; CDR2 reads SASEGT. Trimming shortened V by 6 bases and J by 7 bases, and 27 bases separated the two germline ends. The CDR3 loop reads CASSEPYRDLLGGGELFF. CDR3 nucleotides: TGTGCCAGCAGCGAACCCTACCGGGACCTCCTCGGAGGCGGGGAGCTGTTTTTT.

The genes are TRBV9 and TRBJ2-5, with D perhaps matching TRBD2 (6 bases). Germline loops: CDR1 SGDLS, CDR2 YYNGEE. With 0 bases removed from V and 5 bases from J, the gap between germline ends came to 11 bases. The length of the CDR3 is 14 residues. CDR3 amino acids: CASSVAGGGETQYF. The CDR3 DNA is TGTGCCAGCAGCGTAGCTGGAGGAGGGGAGACCCAGTACTTC. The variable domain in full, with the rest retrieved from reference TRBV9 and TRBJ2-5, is DSGVTQTPKHLITATGQRVTLRCSPRSGDLSVYWYQQSLDQGLQFLIQYYNGEERAKGNILERFSAQQFPDLHSELNLSSLELGDSALYFCASSVAGGGETQYFGPGTRLLVL.